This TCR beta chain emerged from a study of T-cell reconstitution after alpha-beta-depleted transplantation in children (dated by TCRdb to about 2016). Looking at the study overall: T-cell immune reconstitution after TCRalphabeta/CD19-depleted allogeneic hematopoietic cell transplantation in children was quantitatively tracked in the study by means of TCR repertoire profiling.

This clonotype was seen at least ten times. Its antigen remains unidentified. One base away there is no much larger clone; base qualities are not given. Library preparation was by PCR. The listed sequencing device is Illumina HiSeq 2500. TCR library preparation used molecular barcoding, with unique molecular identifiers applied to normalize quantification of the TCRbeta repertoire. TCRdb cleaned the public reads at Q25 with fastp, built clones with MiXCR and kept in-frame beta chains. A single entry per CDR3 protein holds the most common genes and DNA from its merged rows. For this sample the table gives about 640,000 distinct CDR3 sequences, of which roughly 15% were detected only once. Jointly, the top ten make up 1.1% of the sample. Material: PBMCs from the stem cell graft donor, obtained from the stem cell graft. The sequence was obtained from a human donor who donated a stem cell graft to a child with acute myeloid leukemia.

The CDR3 is CSVRGRGTDTQYF. At the DNA level, the sequence is TGCAGCGTCCGAGGGCGGGGCACAGATACGCAGTATTTT. In this chain, TRBV29-1 is recombined with TRBJ2-3; TRBD2 could be the D gene, as 5 bases match. The germline V gene gives CDR1 as SQVTM and CDR2 as ANQGSEA. The CDR3 holds 13 amino acids from the cysteine to the phenylalanine. CDR3 DNA is the only sequence kept; it has 39 bases, read in frame from the first base. V gives up 6 bases and J gives up 1 base, and the segment between their germline ends measures 11 bases.